Detailed here is one T cell receptor (beta chain). Its cognate antigen is unknown. Cultured CD4+ T-cell DNA underwent Oncomine TCR Beta short-read sequencing. The genomic DNA was obtained from cultured CD4+ T cells by extraction with the QIAamp micro DNA kit. TCRdb recomputed calls from the PCR reads with MiXCR, one row per CDR3 protein. The sample shows some 10,000 distinct CDR3 sequences, about 43% of them seen only once. Specified treatment: roughly 11-day PBMC culture with coronavirus spike peptide pools or control peptides (ViraFEST assay). The unexposed donor's CD4+ T cells were collected before the COVID-19 pandemic (2011-2018). Culture conditions combined 2 million to 2.5 million PBMCs per well with around 9.2 IU/ml IL-2 and approximately 11 ug/ml peptide pools. The data were obtained in a study of vaccination and CD4 T cells after COVID-19. Whole-study context: Control cultures were given a CEFX pool, an HIV-1 Nef pool, or no peptide.

Study conclusions and caveats: Only relatively few convalescent patients were studied, and early post-infection timepoints were not analyzed.

V was cut by 5 bases and J by 3 bases, with 11 bases left in between. The CDR3 has 13 residues. From germline, CDR1 is MNHNS and CDR2 SASEGT. The TCR originated in a human donor in good health. The sequencing input was CD4+ T cells from blood, cultured in vitro. The chain couples TRBV6-1 to TRBJ2-7; D is undetermined. CDR3: CASSQIPDYEQYF. The CDR3 coding sequence is TGTGCCAGCAGTCAGATTCCTGACTACGAGCAGTACTTC.